Listed below are T cell receptor beta chains from one sample, sequenced in a study of chronic HIV infection and antiretroviral therapy. Using its own MiXCR run on the 5' RACE reads, TCRdb lists one record per CDR3 protein. The sample shows some 38,000 distinct CDR3 sequences, roughly 8.8% of them seen only once. Sequencing was performed on peripheral blood. The receptors were sampled from an adult who had HIV and had not received antiretroviral therapy, or was an uninfected healthy control (not recorded which). The conserved cysteine and the conserved F or W are not part of the CDR3 here.

CDR3	V
ATSGTVNTGELF	TRBV24-1
SVDRGNTDTQY	TRBV29-1
AISESGEGYGYT	TRBV10-3
ASSTGNTEAF	TRBV28
ASSQAAEYEQY	TRBV3-1
SAGRGNSPLH	TRBV20-1
ASSLMLGGLAGGGSYNEQF	TRBV7-9
ASSFTRLNTEAF	TRBV7-9
ASSGGWQHYEQY	TRBV5-6
ASSVGVGEKLF	TRBV9
ASSPSTSTDTQY	TRBV18
ATLAGEEYNEQF	TRBV2
ASSQYDSNQPQH	TRBV3-1
ASSPGQGATQPQH	TRBV2
ASRDGQMWEQY	TRBV2
ATSRERTSYEQY	TRBV15
ASSVGGVLAGEETQY	TRBV9